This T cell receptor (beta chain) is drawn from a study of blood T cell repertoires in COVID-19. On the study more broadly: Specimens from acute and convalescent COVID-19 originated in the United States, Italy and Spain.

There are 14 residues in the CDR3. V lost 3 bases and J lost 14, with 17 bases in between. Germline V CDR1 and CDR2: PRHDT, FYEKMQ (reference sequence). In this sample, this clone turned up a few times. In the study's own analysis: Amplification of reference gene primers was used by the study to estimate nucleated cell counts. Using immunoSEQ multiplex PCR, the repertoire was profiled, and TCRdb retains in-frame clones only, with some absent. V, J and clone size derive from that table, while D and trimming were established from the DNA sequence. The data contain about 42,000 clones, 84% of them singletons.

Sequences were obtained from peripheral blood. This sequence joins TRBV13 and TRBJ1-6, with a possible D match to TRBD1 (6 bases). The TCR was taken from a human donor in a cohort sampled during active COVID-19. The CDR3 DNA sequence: TGTGCCAGCAGCTTTTCAGGGGTTCGTAGGGCCCTCCACTTT. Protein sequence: CASSFSGVRRALHF.